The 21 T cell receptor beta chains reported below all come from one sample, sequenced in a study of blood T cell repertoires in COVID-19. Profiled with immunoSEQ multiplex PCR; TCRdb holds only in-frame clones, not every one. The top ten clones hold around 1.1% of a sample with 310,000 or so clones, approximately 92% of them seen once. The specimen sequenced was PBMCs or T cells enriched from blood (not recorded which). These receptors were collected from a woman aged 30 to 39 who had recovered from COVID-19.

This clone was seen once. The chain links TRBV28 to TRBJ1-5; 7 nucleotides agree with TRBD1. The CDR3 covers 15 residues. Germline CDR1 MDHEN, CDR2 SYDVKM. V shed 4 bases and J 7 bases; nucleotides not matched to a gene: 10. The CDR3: CASSSPTGRSQPQHF. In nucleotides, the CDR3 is TGTGCCAGCAGTTCACCGACAGGGAGGAGCCAGCCCCAGCATTTT.

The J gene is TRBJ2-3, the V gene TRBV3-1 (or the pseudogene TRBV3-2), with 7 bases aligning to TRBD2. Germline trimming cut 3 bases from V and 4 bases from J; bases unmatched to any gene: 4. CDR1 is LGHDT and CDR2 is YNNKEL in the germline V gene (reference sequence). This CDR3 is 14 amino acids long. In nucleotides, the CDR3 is TGTGCCAGCAGCCATGGACTAGTTTCAGATACGCAGTATTTT. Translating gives CASSHGLVSDTQYF.

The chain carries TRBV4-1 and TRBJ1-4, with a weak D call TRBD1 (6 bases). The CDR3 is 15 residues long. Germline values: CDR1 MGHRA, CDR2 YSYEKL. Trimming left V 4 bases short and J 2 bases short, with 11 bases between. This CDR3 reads CASSRLGATNEKLFF. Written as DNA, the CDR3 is TGCGCCAGCAGCCGATTGGGGGCCACTAATGAAAAACTGTTTTTT.

The CDR3 coding sequence is TGTGCCAGCGGACTAGCGGGAGTCGGAAATGAGCAGTTCTTC. It translates to CASGLAGVGNEQFF. The gene calls are TRBV9 and TRBJ2-1; 13 nucleotides align to TRBD2. After removal of 7 bases from V and 7 bases from J, the junction contained 5 bases not matched to a gene. Germline V gene data show CDR1 as SGDLS and CDR2 as YYNGEE. The CDR3 totals 14 residues. Supplemented by reference TRBV9 and TRBJ2-1, the full variable domain reads DSGVTQTPKHLITATGQRVTLRCSPRSGDLSVYWYQQSLDQGLQFLIQYYNGEERAKGNILERFSAQQFPDLHSELNLSSLELGDSALYFCASGLAGVGNEQFFGPGTRLTVL.

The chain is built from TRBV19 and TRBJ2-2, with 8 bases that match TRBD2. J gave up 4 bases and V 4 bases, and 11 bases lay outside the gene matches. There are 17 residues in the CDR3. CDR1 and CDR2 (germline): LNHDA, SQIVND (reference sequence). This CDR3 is CASSKSSGRLGTGELFF. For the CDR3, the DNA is TGTGCCAGTAGTAAATCTAGCGGGCGTTTGGGCACCGGGGAGCTGTTTTTT.

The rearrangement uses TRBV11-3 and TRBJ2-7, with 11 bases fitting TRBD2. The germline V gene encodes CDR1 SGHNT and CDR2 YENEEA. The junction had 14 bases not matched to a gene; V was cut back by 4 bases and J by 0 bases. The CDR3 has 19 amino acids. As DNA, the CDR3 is TGTGCCAGCAGCTCAAGTACCGGGACTAGCGGAAGAAACTCCTACGAGCAGTACTTC. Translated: CASSSSTGTSGRNSYEQYF.

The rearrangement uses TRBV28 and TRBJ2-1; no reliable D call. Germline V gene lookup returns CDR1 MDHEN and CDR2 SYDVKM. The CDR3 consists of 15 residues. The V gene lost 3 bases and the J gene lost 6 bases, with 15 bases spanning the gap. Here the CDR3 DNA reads TGTGCCAGCAGTTTCGGTTTCAACCGAGGCAATGAGCAGTTCTTC. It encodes CASSFGFNRGNEQFF.

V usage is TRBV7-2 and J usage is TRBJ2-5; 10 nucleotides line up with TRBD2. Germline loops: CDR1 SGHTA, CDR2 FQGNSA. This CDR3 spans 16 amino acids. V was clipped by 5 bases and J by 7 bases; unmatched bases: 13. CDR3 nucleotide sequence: TGTGCCAGCAGCACACACTCTAGCGGGAGTGGCGGGACCCAGTACTTC. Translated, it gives CASSTHSSGSGGTQYF.

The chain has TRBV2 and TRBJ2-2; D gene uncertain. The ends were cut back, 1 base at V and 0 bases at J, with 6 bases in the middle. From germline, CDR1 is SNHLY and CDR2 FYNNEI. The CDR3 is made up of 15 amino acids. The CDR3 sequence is CASSEVSSNTGELFF. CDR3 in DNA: TGTGCCAGCAGTGAAGTCTCCTCGAACACCGGGGAGCTGTTTTTT.

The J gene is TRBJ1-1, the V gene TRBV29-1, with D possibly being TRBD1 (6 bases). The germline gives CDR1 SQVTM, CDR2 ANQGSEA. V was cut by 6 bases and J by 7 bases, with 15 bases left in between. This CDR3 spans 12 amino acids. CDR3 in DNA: TGCAGCGTCGCCTACAGGGCTAATGAAGCTTTCTTT. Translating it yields CSVAYRANEAFF. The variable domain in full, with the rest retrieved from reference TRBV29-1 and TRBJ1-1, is SAVISQKPSRDICQRGTSLTIQCQVDSQVTMMFWYRQQPGQSLTLIATANQGSEATYESGFVIDKFPISRPNLTFSTLTVSNMSPEDSSIYLCSVAYRANEAFFGQGTRLTVV.

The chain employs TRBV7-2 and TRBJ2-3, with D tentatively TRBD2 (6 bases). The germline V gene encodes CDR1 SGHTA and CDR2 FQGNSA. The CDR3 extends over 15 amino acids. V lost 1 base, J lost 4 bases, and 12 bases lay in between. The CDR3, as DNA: TGTGCCAGCAGCTTAGAGGGGAGGTGGGCAGATACGCAGTATTTT. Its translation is CASSLEGRWADTQYF. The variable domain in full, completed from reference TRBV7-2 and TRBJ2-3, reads GAGVSQSPSNKVTEKGKDVELRCDPISGHTALYWYRQSLGQGLEFLIYFQGNSAPDKSGLPSDRFSAERTGGSVSTLTIQRTQQEDSAVYLCASSLEGRWADTQYFGPGTRLTVL.

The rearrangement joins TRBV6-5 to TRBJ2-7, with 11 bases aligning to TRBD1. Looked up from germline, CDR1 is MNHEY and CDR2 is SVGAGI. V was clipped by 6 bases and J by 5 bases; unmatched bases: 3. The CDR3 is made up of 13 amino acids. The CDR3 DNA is TGTGCCAGCAGCCGGGACAGGGGGGACGAGCAGTACTTC. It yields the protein CASSRDRGDEQYF.

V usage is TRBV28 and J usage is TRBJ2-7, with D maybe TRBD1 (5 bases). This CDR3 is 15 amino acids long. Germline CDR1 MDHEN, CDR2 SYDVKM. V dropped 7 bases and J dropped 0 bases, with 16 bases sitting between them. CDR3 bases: TGTGCCAGCACCCCAAGAGGTGACAGCTCCTACGAGCAGTACTTC. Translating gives CASTPRGDSSYEQYF.

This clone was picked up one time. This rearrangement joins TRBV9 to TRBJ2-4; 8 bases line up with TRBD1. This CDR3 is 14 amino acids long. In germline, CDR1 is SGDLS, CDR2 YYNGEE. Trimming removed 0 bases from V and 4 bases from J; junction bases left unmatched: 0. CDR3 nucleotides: TGTGCCAGCAGCGTAGGACAGGGGAAAAACATTCAGTACTTC. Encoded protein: CASSVGQGKNIQYF. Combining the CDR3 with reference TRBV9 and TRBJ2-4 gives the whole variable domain DSGVTQTPKHLITATGQRVTLRCSPRSGDLSVYWYQQSLDQGLQFLIQYYNGEERAKGNILERFSAQQFPDLHSELNLSSLELGDSALYFCASSVGQGKNIQYFGAGTRLSVL.

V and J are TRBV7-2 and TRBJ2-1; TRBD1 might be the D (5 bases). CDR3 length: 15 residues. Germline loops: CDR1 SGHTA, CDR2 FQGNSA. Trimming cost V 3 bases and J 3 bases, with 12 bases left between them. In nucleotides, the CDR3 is TGTGCCAGCAGCTTCAATGGGGCCAACTACAATGAGCAGTTCTTC. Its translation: CASSFNGANYNEQFF. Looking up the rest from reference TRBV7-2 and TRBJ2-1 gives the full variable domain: GAGVSQSPSNKVTEKGKDVELRCDPISGHTALYWYRQSLGQGLEFLIYFQGNSAPDKSGLPSDRFSAERTGGSVSTLTIQRTQQEDSAVYLCASSFNGANYNEQFFGPGTRLTVL.

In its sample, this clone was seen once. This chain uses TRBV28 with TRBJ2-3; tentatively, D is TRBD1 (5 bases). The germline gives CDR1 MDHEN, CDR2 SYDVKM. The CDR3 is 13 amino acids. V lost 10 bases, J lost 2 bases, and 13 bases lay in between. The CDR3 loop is CANSRQNTDTQYF. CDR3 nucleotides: TGTGCCAACTCAAGACAGAACACAGATACGCAGTATTTT. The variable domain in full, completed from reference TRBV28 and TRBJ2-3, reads DVKVTQSSRYLVKRTGEKVFLECVQDMDHENMFWYRQDPGLGLRLIYFSYDVKMKEKGDIPEGYSVSREKKERFSLILESASTNQTSMYLCANSRQNTDTQYFGPGTRLTVL.

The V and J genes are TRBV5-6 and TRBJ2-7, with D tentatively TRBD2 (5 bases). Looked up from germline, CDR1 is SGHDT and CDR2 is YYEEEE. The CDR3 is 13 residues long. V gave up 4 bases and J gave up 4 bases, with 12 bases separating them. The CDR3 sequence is CASSQLATYEQYF. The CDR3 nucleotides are TGTGCCAGCAGCCAGCTAGCTACTTACGAGCAGTACTTC.

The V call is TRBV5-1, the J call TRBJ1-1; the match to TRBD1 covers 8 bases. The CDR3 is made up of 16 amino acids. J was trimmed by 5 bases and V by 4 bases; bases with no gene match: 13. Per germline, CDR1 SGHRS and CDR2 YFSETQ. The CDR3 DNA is TGCGCCAGCAGCATTCCCGACAGGGGCATGAGGACTGAAGCTTTCTTT. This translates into CASSIPDRGMRTEAFF.

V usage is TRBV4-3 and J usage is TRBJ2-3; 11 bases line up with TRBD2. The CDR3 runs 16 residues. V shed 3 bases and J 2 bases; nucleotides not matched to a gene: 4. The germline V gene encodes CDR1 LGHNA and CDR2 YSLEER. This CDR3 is CASSHRLAGFTDTQYF. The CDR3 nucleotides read TGCGCCAGCAGCCACAGACTAGCGGGATTCACAGATACGCAGTATTTT.

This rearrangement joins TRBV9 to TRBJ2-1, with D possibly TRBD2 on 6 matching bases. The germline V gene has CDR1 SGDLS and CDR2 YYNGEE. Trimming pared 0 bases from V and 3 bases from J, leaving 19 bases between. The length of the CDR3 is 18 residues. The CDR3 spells CASSVATAGRTIYNEQFF. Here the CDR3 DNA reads TGTGCCAGCAGCGTAGCTACTGCGGGGAGGACGATCTACAATGAGCAGTTCTTC.

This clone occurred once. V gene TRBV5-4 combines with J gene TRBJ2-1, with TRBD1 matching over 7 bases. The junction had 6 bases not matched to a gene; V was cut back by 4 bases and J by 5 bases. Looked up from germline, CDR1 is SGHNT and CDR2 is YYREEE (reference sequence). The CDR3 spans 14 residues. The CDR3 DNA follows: TGTGCCAGCAGCCAACAGGGGTGGAACAATGAGCAGTTCTTC. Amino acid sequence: CASSQQGWNNEQFF.